This T cell receptor (beta chain) was recovered during a study of T cell changes during pregnancy in multiple sclerosis. Data came from immunoSEQ multiplex PCR; TCRdb stores just in-frame clones and leaves some out. The sample holds roughly 20,000 clones, around 85% seen once. The CDR3 is made up of 14 amino acids. V dropped 5 bases and J dropped 4 bases, with 13 bases sitting between them. Germline CDR1 MNHNY, CDR2 SVGAGI (reference sequence). The V and J genes are TRBV6-6 and TRBJ2-3; D gene ambiguous. This receptor was obtained from a female donor in good health, enrolled as a control in a pregnancy study. The specimen was CD8+ T cells from peripheral blood mononuclear cells, collected after pregnancy. CDR3 protein: CASSQMSVPDTQYF. The CDR3 DNA is TGTGCCAGCAGTCAGATGTCAGTTCCAGATACGCAGTATTTT.